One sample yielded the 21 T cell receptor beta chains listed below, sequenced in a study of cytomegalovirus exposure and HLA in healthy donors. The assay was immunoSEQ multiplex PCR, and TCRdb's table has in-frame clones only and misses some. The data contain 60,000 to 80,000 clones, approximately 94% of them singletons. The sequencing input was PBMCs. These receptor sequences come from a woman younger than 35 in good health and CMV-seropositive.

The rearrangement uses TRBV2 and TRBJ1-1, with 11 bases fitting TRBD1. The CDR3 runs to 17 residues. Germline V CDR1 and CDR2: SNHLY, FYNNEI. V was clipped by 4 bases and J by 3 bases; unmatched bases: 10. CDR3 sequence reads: CASSVNRDRGSYTEAFF. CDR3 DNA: TGTGCCAGCAGTGTAAATCGGGACAGGGGGTCATACACTGAAGCTTTCTTT.

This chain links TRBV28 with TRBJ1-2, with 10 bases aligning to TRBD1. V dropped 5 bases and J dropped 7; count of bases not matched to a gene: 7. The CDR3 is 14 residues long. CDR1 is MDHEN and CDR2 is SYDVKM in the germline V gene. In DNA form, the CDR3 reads TGTGCCAGCAGTCCTCCTTGGGACAGGGGTGGCTACACCTTC. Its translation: CASSPPWDRGGYTF.

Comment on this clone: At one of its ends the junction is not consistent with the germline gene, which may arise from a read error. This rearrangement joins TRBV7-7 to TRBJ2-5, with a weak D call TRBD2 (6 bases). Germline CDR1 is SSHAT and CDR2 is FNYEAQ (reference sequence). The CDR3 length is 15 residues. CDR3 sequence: CASSQAPGGEKTQYF. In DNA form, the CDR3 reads TGTGCTAGCAGCCAAGCGCCCGGAGGGGAAAAGACCCAGTACTTC.

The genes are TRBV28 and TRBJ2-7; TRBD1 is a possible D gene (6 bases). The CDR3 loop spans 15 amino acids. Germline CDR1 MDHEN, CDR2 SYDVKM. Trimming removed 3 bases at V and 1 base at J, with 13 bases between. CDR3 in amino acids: CASSFAGDGSYEQYF. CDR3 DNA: TGTGCCAGCAGTTTTGCAGGGGACGGGTCCTACGAGCAGTACTTC.

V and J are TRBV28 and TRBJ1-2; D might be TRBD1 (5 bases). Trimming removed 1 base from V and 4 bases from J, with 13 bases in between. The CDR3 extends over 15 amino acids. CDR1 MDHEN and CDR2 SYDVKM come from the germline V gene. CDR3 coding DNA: TGTGCCAGCAGTTTATTCATGGGCAGGGCCTATGGCTACACCTTC. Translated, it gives CASSLFMGRAYGYTF.

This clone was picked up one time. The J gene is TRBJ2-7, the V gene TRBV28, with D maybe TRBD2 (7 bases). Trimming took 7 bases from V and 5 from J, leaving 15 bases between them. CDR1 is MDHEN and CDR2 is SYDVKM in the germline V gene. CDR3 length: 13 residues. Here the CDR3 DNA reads TGTGCCAGCACCCTGGCGGGGGCACACGAGCAGTACTTC. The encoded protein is CASTLAGAHEQYF. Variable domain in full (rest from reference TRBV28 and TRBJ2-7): DVKVTQSSRYLVKRTGEKVFLECVQDMDHENMFWYRQDPGLGLRLIYFSYDVKMKEKGDIPEGYSVSREKKERFSLILESASTNQTSMYLCASTLAGAHEQYFGPGTRLTVT.

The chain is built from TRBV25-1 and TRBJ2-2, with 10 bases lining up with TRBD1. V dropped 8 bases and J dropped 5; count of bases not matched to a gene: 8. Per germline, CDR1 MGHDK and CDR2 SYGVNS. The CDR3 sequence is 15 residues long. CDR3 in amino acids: CASGKGQGETGELFF. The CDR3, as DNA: TGTGCCAGCGGAAAAGGACAGGGGGAAACCGGGGAGCTGTTTTTT.

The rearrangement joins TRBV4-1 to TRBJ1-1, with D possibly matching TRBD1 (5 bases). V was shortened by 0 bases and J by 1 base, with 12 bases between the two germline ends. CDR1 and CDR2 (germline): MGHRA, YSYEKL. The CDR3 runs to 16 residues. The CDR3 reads CASSQDGYRPNTEAFF. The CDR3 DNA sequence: TGCGCCAGCAGCCAAGATGGTTACAGGCCGAACACTGAAGCTTTCTTT.

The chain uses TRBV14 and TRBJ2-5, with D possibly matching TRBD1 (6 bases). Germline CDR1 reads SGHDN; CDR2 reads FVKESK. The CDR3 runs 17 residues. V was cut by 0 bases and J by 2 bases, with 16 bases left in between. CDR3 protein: CASSQDITGTYQETQYF. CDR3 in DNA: TGTGCCAGCAGCCAAGATATTACAGGGACATATCAAGAGACCCAGTACTTC.

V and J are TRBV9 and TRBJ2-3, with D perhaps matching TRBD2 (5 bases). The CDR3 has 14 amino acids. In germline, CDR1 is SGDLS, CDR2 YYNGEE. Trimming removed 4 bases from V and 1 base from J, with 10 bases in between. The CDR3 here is CASSSGSGTDTQYF. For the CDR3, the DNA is TGTGCCAGCAGCAGCGGTAGCGGCACAGATACGCAGTATTTT.

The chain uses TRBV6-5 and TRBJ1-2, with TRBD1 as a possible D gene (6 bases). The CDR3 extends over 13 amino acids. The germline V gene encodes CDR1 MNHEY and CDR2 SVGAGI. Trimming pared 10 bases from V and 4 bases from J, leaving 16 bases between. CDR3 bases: TGTGCCACAAACACCGGGACACGCTATGGCTACACCTTC. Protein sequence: CATNTGTRYGYTF.

For the CDR3, the DNA is TGTGCCAGCAGCTCCGGGACTAGTTCCTACAATGAGCAGTTCTTC. As protein: CASSSGTSSYNEQFF. The genes are TRBV6-6 and TRBJ2-1; 8 nucleotides match TRBD2. Germline V gene lookup returns CDR1 MNHNY and CDR2 SVGAGI (reference sequence). CDR3 length: 15 amino acids. Trimming cost V 6 bases and J 1 base; bases outside gene matches: 5.

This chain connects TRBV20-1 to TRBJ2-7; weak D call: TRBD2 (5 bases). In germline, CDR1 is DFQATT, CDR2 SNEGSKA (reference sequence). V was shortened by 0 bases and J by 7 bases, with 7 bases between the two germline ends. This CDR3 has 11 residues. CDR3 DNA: TGCAGTGCTAGAGATCCGGGGGAGCAGTACTTC. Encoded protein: CSARDPGEQYF.

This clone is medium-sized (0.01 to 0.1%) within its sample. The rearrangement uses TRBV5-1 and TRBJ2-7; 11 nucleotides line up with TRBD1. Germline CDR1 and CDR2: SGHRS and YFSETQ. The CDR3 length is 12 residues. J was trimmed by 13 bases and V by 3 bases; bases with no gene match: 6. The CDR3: CASSYGTGGLYF. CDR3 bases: TGCGCCAGCAGCTACGGGACAGGGGGATTATACTTC.

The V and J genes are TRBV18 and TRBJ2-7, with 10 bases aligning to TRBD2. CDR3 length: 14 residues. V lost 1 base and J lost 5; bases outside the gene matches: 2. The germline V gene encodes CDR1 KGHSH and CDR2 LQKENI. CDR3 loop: CASSPLAGGNEQYF. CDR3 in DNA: TGTGCCAGCTCACCACTAGCGGGAGGAAACGAGCAGTACTTC.

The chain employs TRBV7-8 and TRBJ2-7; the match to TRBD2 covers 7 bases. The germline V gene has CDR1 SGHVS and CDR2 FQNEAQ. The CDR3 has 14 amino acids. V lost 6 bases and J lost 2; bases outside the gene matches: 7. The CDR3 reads CASSPRETTYEQYF. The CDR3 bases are TGTGCCAGCAGTCCGCGGGAGACTACCTACGAGCAGTACTTC.

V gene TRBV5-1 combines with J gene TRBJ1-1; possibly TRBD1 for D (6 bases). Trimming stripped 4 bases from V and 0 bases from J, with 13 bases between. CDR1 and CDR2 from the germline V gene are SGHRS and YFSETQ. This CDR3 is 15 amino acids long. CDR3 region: CASSPQGAMNTEAFF. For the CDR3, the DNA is TGCGCCAGCAGCCCACAGGGAGCGATGAACACTGAAGCTTTCTTT.

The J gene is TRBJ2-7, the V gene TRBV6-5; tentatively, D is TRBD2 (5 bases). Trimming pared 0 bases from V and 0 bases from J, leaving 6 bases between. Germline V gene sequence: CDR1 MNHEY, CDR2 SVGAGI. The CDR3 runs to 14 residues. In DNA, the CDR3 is TGTGCCAGCAGTTACTCGAGGGACTCCTACGAGCAGTACTTC. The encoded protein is CASSYSRDSYEQYF.

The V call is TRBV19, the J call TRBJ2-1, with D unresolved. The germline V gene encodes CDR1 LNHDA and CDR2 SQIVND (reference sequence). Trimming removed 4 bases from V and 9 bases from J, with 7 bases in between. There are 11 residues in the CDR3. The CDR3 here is CASSSQVEQFF. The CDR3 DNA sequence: TGTGCCAGTAGTAGTCAGGTTGAGCAGTTCTTC.

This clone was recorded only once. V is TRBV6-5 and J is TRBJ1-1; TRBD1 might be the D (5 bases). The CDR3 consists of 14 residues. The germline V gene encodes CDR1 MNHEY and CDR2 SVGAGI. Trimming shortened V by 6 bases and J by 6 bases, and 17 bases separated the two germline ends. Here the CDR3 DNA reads TGTGCCAGCAGCCCGTGGGGGGAGAGCCCTGAAGCTTTCTTT. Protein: CASSPWGESPEAFF.

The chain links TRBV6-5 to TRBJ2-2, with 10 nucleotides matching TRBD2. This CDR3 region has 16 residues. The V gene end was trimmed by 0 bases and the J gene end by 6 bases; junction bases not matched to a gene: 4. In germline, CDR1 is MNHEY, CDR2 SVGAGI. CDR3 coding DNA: TGTGCCAGCAGTTACTCGGCTAGCGGGGGATCCGGGGAGCTGTTTTTT. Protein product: CASSYSASGGSGELFF.